The following is a T cell receptor beta chain sequence with its context. This sample is part of a study of blood T cell repertoires in COVID-19. Study-level information: COVID-19 samples collected from the United States, Italy and Spain covered acute and convalescent phases. PBMCs, B-cell-depleted T cells, or T cells were the source of the cDNA or gDNA that made up the material.

Source study methods: Scientists estimated how many nucleated cells there were by amplifying reference gene primers. Method: immunoSEQ multiplex PCR; TCRdb's copy keeps in-frame clones and lacks some. That table gives V, J and clone size, and the DNA gave D and trimming. The data contain about 110,000 clones, approximately 80% of them seen just once; the ten biggest clones take up under 8%. The CDR3 runs to 10 residues. The germline V gene has CDR1 DFQATT and CDR2 SNEGSKA (reference sequence). V was cut by 5 bases and J by 9 bases, with 11 bases left in between. This sequence joins TRBV20-1 and TRBJ2-7; perhaps TRBD1 as D (6 bases). The source material was peripheral blood. The clonotype originates from an elderly woman with active or convalescent COVID-19. This CDR3 is CSAVTGTQYF. The CDR3 nucleotides read TGCAGTGCTGTGACAGGTACGCAGTACTTC.